The 32 T cell receptor beta chains below come from one sample, sequenced in a study of T cells in Graves' hyperthyroidism and ophthalmopathy (dated by TCRdb to 2018 to 2020). Receptors were amplified or captured by multiplex PCR. The reads were generated on an Illumina HiSeq 2000. The TCR beta CDR3 regions were amplified from RNA transcripts. A first-round RT-PCR of the TCR CDR3 used the HTBI primer set with the Qiagen OneStep RT-PCR kit. Through fastp at Q25 and MiXCR, TCRdb rebuilt clones from the public reads, retaining in-frame beta chains. For every CDR3 protein sequence, its rows merge into one entry that carries the most common genes and DNA. The sample includes about 610,000 distinct CDR3 sequences, with approximately 15% observed a single time. The top ten clones comprise 3% to 4% of the sample. Specimen: blood. The receptors here all came from a middle-aged woman with Graves' ophthalmopathy.

This clonotype was observed many times. The V call is TRBV20-1, the J call TRBJ2-7, with D unresolved. Deletions cut 6 bases from V and 5 bases from J, with 14 bases between. The CDR3 covers 12 residues. From germline, CDR1 is DFQATT and CDR2 SNEGSKA (reference sequence). The CDR3 DNA reads as TGCAGTGCCACGGACGAGAAGGACGAGCAGTACTTC. Protein product: CSATDEKDEQYF.

This clonotype has ten or more counts. The V gene is TRBV3-1, the J gene TRBJ1-2; 7 positions match TRBD1. Germline-derived CDR1 and CDR2 are LGHDT and YNNKEL (reference sequence). V gave up 5 bases and J gave up 4 bases; unmatched junction bases: 4. CDR3 length: 13 amino acids. CDR3 region: CASSTGQAYGYTF. In nucleotides, the CDR3 is TGTGCCAGCAGCACCGGACAGGCCTATGGCTACACCTTC.

The table lists this clonotype with many counts. The chain is built from TRBV27 and TRBJ2-1; 8 nucleotides align to TRBD2. The CDR3 extends over 16 amino acids. Per the germline V gene, CDR1 is MNHEY and CDR2 is SMNVEV (reference sequence). V gave up 1 base and J gave up 2 bases; unmatched junction bases: 4. The CDR3 region is CASSLYGRATYNEQFF. DNA of the CDR3: TGTGCCAGCAGTTTATACGGGAGGGCCACCTACAATGAGCAGTTCTTC.

This clonotype was seen only a few times. The rearrangement joins TRBV25-1 to TRBJ2-5; D not certain. The V end was cut by 5 bases, the J end by 7 bases, with 17 bases between. CDR1 and CDR2 (germline): MGHDK, SYGVNS. CDR3 size: 14 residues. CDR3 residues: CASSPQAPRRTQYF. The CDR3 DNA reads TGTGCCAGCAGTCCCCAGGCCCCTCGTAGGACCCAGTACTTC.

This chain links TRBV5-1 with TRBJ2-3, with 12 positions matching TRBD2. Germline values: CDR1 SGHRS, CDR2 YFSETQ. The CDR3 length is 16 residues. J gave up 0 bases and V 8 bases, and 7 bases lay outside the gene matches. The CDR3 coding sequence is TGCGCCAGTACGACTAGCGGGGGCCTTAGCACAGATACGCAGTATTTT. This translates into CASTTSGGLSTDTQYF.

The gene calls are TRBV28 and TRBJ2-4; TRBD1 or TRBD2 may be the D gene (5 bases each). V was cut by 3 bases and J by 8 bases, with 11 bases left in between. The CDR3 is 13 amino acids. CDR1 and CDR2 from the germline V gene are MDHEN and SYDVKM. In DNA, the CDR3 is TGTGCCAGCAGTTTTAGGGGACGAGACATTCAGTACTTC. This sequence encodes CASSFRGRDIQYF.

The chain uses TRBV7-2 and TRBJ2-7; D remains ambiguous. CDR1 is SGHTA and CDR2 is FQGNSA in the germline V gene. The CDR3 has 14 residues. V lost 2 bases, J lost 3 bases, and 11 bases lay in between. CDR3 amino acids: CASSLSTPLYEQYF. DNA of the CDR3: TGTGCCAGCAGCTTATCCACACCACTCTACGAGCAGTACTTC.

A note on this clonotype: A read error may be the cause here, since a much bigger clone is one base away. The rearrangement joins TRBV2 to TRBJ2-7; 7 bases fit TRBD2. The CDR3 contains 14 residues. Germline-derived CDR1 and CDR2 are SNHLY and FYNNEI. The chain's CDR3 is CASTKGSSGYEQHF. The CDR3, as DNA: TGTGCCAGCACCAAGGGCTCTAGCGGTTACGAGCAGCACTTC. The entire variable domain, with the rest obtained from reference TRBV2 and TRBJ2-7, is as follows: EPEVTQTPSHQVTQMGQEVILRCVPISNHLYFYWYRQILGQKVEFLVSFYNNEISEKSEIFDDQFSVERPDGSNFTLKIRSTKLEDSAMYFCASTKGSSGYEQHFGPGTRLTVT.

This clonotype was picked up many times. V and J are TRBV3-1 and TRBJ2-7; no clear D. The CDR3 runs to 14 residues. CDR1 is LGHDT, CDR2 YNNKEL, per germline (reference sequence). The V end was cut by 1 base, the J end by 5 bases, with 12 bases between. This CDR3 is CASSQAQTGNEQYF. CDR3 nucleotides: TGTGCCAGCAGCCAAGCTCAGACGGGCAACGAGCAGTACTTC.

This clonotype was recorded a few times. The chain uses TRBV30 and TRBJ1-1, with 8 bases that match TRBD1. Germline V gene sequence: CDR1 GTSNPN, CDR2 SVGIG (reference sequence). Trimming at V came to 3 bases and at J to 11 bases, leaving 5 bases not matched to a gene. The length of the CDR3 is 11 residues. The CDR3 DNA follows: TGTGCCTGGAGCAGGGGGCGGGGTGCTTTCTTT. Translation: CAWSRGRGAFF. Combining the CDR3 with reference TRBV30 and TRBJ1-1 gives the whole variable domain SQTIHQWPATLVQPVGSPLSLECTVEGTSNPNLYWYRQAAGRGLQLLFYSVGIGQISSEVPQNLSASRPQDRQFILSSKKLLLSDSGFYLCAWSRGRGAFFGQGTRLTVV.

This clonotype was seen ten or more times. The rearrangement joins TRBV5-1 to TRBJ2-7; D might be TRBD1 (5 bases). V lost 0 bases and J 3 bases, leaving 7 bases between the germline ends. The CDR3 totals 13 residues. Germline V lookup: CDR1 SGHRS, CDR2 YFSETQ. The CDR3 spells CASSLGQIYEQYF. The CDR3 DNA sequence: TGCGCCAGCAGCTTGGGACAGATCTACGAGCAGTACTTC.

This clonotype occurred many times. The genes are TRBV30 and TRBJ1-1; D gene unclear. Trimming cost V 0 bases and J 7 bases, with 6 bases left between them. The CDR3 spans 11 residues. Germline V lookup: CDR1 GTSNPN, CDR2 SVGIG (reference sequence). CDR3 bases: TGTGCCTGGAGTGTACAGATTGAAGCTTTCTTT. Its translation is CAWSVQIEAFF.

With regard to this clonotype: A junction end diverges from the germline sequence, so it may reflect a read error. This rearrangement joins TRBV18 to TRBJ2-5; TRBD1 might be the D (6 bases). This CDR3 has 12 amino acids. The germline V gene has CDR1 KGHSH and CDR2 LQKENI. In DNA form, the CDR3 reads TGTGCCAGCTCACAGGGACAAGAGACCCGGTACTTC. This encodes CASSQGQETRYF.

This clonotype has a handful of counts. The chain links TRBV29-1 to TRBJ2-3; weak D call: TRBD2 (6 bases). The germline V gene has CDR1 SQVTM and CDR2 ANQGSEA. Trimming took 7 bases from V and 1 from J, leaving 12 bases between them. There are 13 residues in the CDR3. The CDR3 protein is CSGSWRGTDTQYF. The CDR3 bases are TGCAGCGGCAGTTGGAGGGGCACAGATACGCAGTATTTT.

The table lists this clonotype with many counts. The CDR3, as DNA: TGTGCCAGCAGCCGACAGCGGGCGAACAGGGCCACTGAAGCTTTCTTT. This translates into CASSRQRANRATEAFF. The genes are TRBV11-2 and TRBJ1-1, with D perhaps TRBD1 (6 bases). This CDR3 contains 16 residues. Germline CDR1 is SGHAT and CDR2 is FQNNGV. Trimming cost V 5 bases and J 4 bases, with 20 bases left between them.

This clonotype has at least ten counts. The chain employs TRBV12-3 or TRBV12-4 and TRBJ2-3; 8 bases are a match to TRBD1. The CDR3 covers 16 residues. V shed 5 bases and J 3 bases; nucleotides not matched to a gene: 10. The DNA for the CDR3 is TGTGCCAGCAGTCAGCGCGGGACAGGTAGGACAGATACGCAGTATTTT. It encodes CASSQRGTGRTDTQYF.

This chain connects TRBV7-9 to TRBJ2-5; 9 bases map to TRBD1. This CDR3 has 15 residues. The germline gives CDR1 SEHNR, CDR2 FQNEAQ (reference sequence). V trimming: 2 bases; J trimming: 2 bases; junction bases outside the gene matches: 3. The CDR3 is CASSLPTGGQETQYF. The CDR3 coding sequence is TGTGCCAGCAGCTTACCGACAGGGGGTCAAGAGACCCAGTACTTC.

This clonotype was found many times. CDR3 amino acids: CASRTGETQYF. The CDR3 nucleotides are TGTGCCAGCAGAACAGGAGAGACCCAGTACTTC. V usage is TRBV2 and J usage is TRBJ2-5; D is possibly TRBD1 (5 bases). CDR1 and CDR2 from the germline V gene are SNHLY and FYNNEI. V was clipped by 6 bases and J by 4 bases, with 6 bases between them. This CDR3 contains 11 residues.

This clonotype appeared many times. The chain has TRBV6-6 and TRBJ1-5; D might be TRBD1 (6 bases). Trimming removed 2 bases at V and 7 bases at J, with 15 bases between. The germline V gene encodes CDR1 MNHNY and CDR2 SVGAGI (reference sequence). The CDR3 covers 15 residues. CDR3 coding DNA: TGTGCCAGCAGTTACGGGGGGCGCGAGGGACAGCCCCAGCATTTT. Amino acid sequence: CASSYGGREGQPQHF.

This clonotype was seen repeatedly, ten times or more. The chain employs TRBV6-1 and TRBJ1-5; D gene ambiguous. This CDR3 has 14 amino acids. Per germline, CDR1 MNHNS and CDR2 SASEGT. Trimming cost V 5 bases and J 5 bases, with 13 bases left between them. The chain's CDR3 is CASSYFGVDQPQHF. The CDR3 nucleotides read TGTGCCAGCAGTTACTTCGGGGTCGATCAGCCCCAGCATTTT.

This clonotype was counted many times. The chain is built from TRBV10-1 and TRBJ1-1, with TRBD1 matching over 7 bases. J gave up 4 bases and V 3 bases, and 2 bases lay outside the gene matches. The CDR3 consists of 13 residues. Per the germline V gene, CDR1 is WNHNN and CDR2 is SYGVQD (reference sequence). In DNA, the CDR3 is TGCGCCAGCAGTGACAGGGGGAGCACTGAAGCTTTCTTT. Translating gives CASSDRGSTEAFF.

The sample holds many counts of this clonotype. The CDR3 sequence: CASSLPGTGSSCYTF. The CDR3 nucleotides read TGTGCCAGCAGTTTGCCCGGGACAGGGAGTTCTTGCTACACCTTC. J is TRBJ1-2 and V is TRBV28; TRBD1 matches 9 bases. Germline CDR1 is MDHEN and CDR2 is SYDVKM. The CDR3 runs 15 residues. The V gene end was trimmed by 3 bases and the J gene end by 9 bases; junction bases not matched to a gene: 11.

A single count supports this clonotype. This may be a read error: a much more frequent sequence differs by one nucleotide. V gene TRBV12-3 or TRBV12-4 combines with J gene TRBJ2-1, with 10 bases fitting TRBD1. There are 15 residues in the CDR3. The CDR3 nucleotides are TGTGCCAGCAGTGCGAGGACAGGGGGTTTCAATGAGCGGTTCTTC. Translation: CASSARTGGFNERFF.

In this sample, this clonotype turned up many times. The V call is TRBV28, the J call TRBJ1-5; D not resolved. There are 17 residues in the CDR3. Trimming took 8 bases from V and 4 from J, leaving 24 bases between them. Germline assignment: CDR1 MDHEN and CDR2 SYDVKM. CDR3 loop: CASRSQEGYQSNQPQHF. CDR3 DNA: TGTGCCAGCCGTAGCCAGGAGGGTTACCAATCGAATCAGCCCCAGCATTTT.

The chain couples TRBV7-9 to TRBJ1-5; 8 bases agree with TRBD1. The CDR3 contains 15 residues. Germline CDR1 reads SEHNR; CDR2 reads FQNEAQ (reference sequence). Trimming cost V 5 bases and J 2 bases; bases outside gene matches: 5. The CDR3 region has the DNA TGTGCCAGCAGCGATACGACAGGGGGCAATCAGCCCCAGCATTTT. Amino acid sequence: CASSDTTGGNQPQHF.

The table lists this clonotype with many counts. The chain uses TRBV2 and TRBJ1-5; D may be TRBD1 (6 bases). V shed 6 bases and J shed 6 bases, with 15 bases lying between them. There are 14 residues in the CDR3. Germline CDR1 reads SNHLY; CDR2 reads FYNNEI. CDR3 residues: CASSATGYSQPQHF. CDR3 nucleotides: TGTGCCAGCAGCGCCACAGGGTATAGTCAGCCCCAGCATTTT.

This clonotype has a count of ten or more. The rearrangement uses TRBV12-3 or TRBV12-4 and TRBJ1-5, with D uncertain. V gave up 4 bases and J gave up 1 base, with 5 bases separating them. CDR3 size: 13 residues. The CDR3 sequence is CASSYQSNQPQHF. The CDR3 DNA reads as TGTGCCAGCAGTTACCAGAGCAATCAGCCCCAGCATTTT.

The CDR3 loop reads CSAPTSSGVAKNIQYF. The CDR3 bases are TGCAGTGCTCCCACCTCTAGCGGGGTAGCCAAAAACATTCAGTACTTC. This sequence joins TRBV20-1 and TRBJ2-4; 9 nucleotides match TRBD2. V shed 5 bases and J 0 bases; nucleotides not matched to a gene: 8. This CDR3 has 16 amino acids. Germline V gene lookup returns CDR1 DFQATT and CDR2 SNEGSKA (reference sequence).

This clonotype has just a few counts. The chain recombines TRBV13 with TRBJ1-2, with 7 bases identical to TRBD1. The germline V gene encodes CDR1 PRHDT and CDR2 FYEKMQ (reference sequence). The V gene end was trimmed by 5 bases and the J gene end by 3 bases; junction bases not matched to a gene: 6. The CDR3 is 14 residues long. The CDR3 region is CASSMYRGHYGYTF. CDR3 nucleotides: TGTGCCAGCAGCATGTACAGGGGACACTATGGCTACACCTTC.

The rearrangement joins TRBV20-1 to TRBJ1-2; D gene ambiguous. The CDR3 is 13 amino acids. The V end lost 1 base, the J end lost 8 bases, and 14 bases lay between the germline ends. CDR1 DFQATT and CDR2 SNEGSKA come from the germline V gene (reference sequence). This CDR3 reads CSARVRSGGGYTF. The CDR3 nucleotides read TGCAGTGCTAGAGTTCGAAGTGGAGGCGGCTACACCTTC.

This clonotype was found a few times. The chain couples TRBV7-9 to TRBJ2-1; 9 positions match TRBD2. V was pared by 1 base and J by 4 bases, with 5 bases of the junction left unmatched. Per the germline V gene, CDR1 is SEHNR and CDR2 is FQNEAQ (reference sequence). This CDR3 has 16 residues. DNA of the CDR3: TGTGCCAGCAGCTTAGACGGGACTAGCAGATACAATGAGCAGTTCTTC. Residues: CASSLDGTSRYNEQFF.

Only a few counts were recorded for this clonotype. The rearrangement links TRBV6-1 to TRBJ1-5; D is uncertain. The CDR3 is 13 residues long. V was pared by 8 bases and J by 3 bases, with 11 bases between. CDR1 and CDR2 from the germline V gene are MNHNS and SASEGT. CDR3 residues: CASCMTHNQPQHF. The CDR3 bases are TGTGCCAGCTGCATGACTCACAATCAGCCCCAGCATTTT.